These 6 T cell receptor beta chains were sequenced from one sample in a study of blood T cell repertoires in COVID-19. TCRdb's table, derived via immunoSEQ multiplex PCR, lists solely in-frame clones and lacks some. Here the sample spans roughly 380,000 clones, about 91% being singletons. Input material: peripheral blood. Receptors were obtained from a woman aged 40 to 50 with COVID-19, enrolled during active disease.

This clone appeared once. The rearrangement uses TRBV5-1 and TRBJ2-1, with TRBD2 matching over 12 bases. The trim removed 2 bases at V and 9 bases at J, leaving 6 bases unmatched. In germline, CDR1 is SGHRS, CDR2 YFSETQ. The CDR3 totals 15 residues. The CDR3 sequence is CASSLTSGGPGEQFF. The CDR3, as DNA: TGCGCCAGCAGCTTAACTAGCGGGGGGCCGGGTGAGCAGTTCTTC.

This clone was observed once. The chain joins TRBV7-9 to TRBJ1-2, with D perhaps matching TRBD1 (5 bases). Trimming shortened V by 5 bases and J by 7 bases, and 14 bases separated the two germline ends. The CDR3 length is 13 residues. Germline CDR1 is SEHNR and CDR2 is FQNEAQ (reference sequence). Written as DNA, the CDR3 is TGTGCCAGCAGCCAAGGCCTGGGACTTGGCTACACCTTC. This gives the protein CASSQGLGLGYTF.

As DNA, the CDR3 is TGTGCCAGCAGCACACCTCGGGGAACCTACAATGAGCAGTTCTTC. It yields the protein CASSTPRGTYNEQFF. The V call is TRBV7-9, the J call TRBJ2-1; a weak D match, TRBD2 (5 bases). The V and J ends lost 5 bases and 2 bases respectively, with 13 bases between them. The CDR3 sequence is 15 residues long. Germline CDR1 SEHNR, CDR2 FQNEAQ (reference sequence).

The chain combines TRBV28 with TRBJ1-2; 9 nucleotides match TRBD1. Unmatched junction bases numbered 6, after V lost 5 bases and J lost 2 bases. From germline, CDR1 is MDHEN and CDR2 SYDVKM. The CDR3 is 15 amino acids. The CDR3: CASSPGDRENYGYTF. As DNA, the CDR3 is TGTGCCAGCAGTCCGGGGGACAGGGAGAACTATGGCTACACCTTC.

The CDR3 sequence is CASSQGSGGDSNQPQHF. The CDR3 bases are TGCGCCAGCAGTCAGGGCAGTGGGGGGGATAGCAATCAGCCCCAGCATTTT. The chain couples TRBV23-1 to TRBJ1-5, with D possibly TRBD1 on 5 matching bases. TRBV23-1 qualifies as an ORF whose function is uncertain. The CDR3 is 17 amino acids. Trimming cost V 3 bases and J 0 bases, with 15 bases left between them.

On this clone itself: Additional DNA sequences in this sample encode the identical CDR3. This chain connects TRBV9 to TRBJ2-5; TRBD2 matches 10 bases. Germline CDR1 reads SGDLS; CDR2 reads YYNGEE. This CDR3 contains 15 residues. V trimming: 0 bases; J trimming: 2 bases; junction bases outside the gene matches: 1. Written as DNA, the CDR3 is TGTGCCAGCAGCGTAGGGACTAGCGGACAAGAGACCCAGTACTTC. It encodes CASSVGTSGQETQYF.